This TCR beta chain was retrieved from a study of cytomegalovirus exposure and HLA in healthy donors. Vbeta (60) and Jbeta (13) primers were used in the PCR. TCRdb's table, derived via immunoSEQ multiplex PCR, lists solely in-frame clones and lacks some. The table shows roughly 150,000 clones, with approximately 81% occurring only once. All donors participated as healthy donors of bone marrow. Comments on this clone: Its antigen is as yet unknown.

Overall study results and limits: Earlier analysis looked at TCR beta V segments, and most were productive about 87% or about 30% of the time. The study recorded 160 or so TCR beta chains that were cytomegalovirus-associated.

Sequencing used PBMCs. The sequence was collected from a boy younger than 10 in good health and CMV-seronegative.

The CDR3 sequence is CASSELRTPAEPQHF. CDR3 DNA sequence: TGTGCCAGCAGTGAATTACGTACCCCAGCGGAGCCCCAGCATTTT. This chain connects TRBV2 to TRBJ1-5; D gene uncertain. The CDR3 has 15 residues. V lost 2 bases and J 8 bases, leaving 16 bases between the germline ends. CDR1 is SNHLY and CDR2 is FYNNEI in the germline V gene.